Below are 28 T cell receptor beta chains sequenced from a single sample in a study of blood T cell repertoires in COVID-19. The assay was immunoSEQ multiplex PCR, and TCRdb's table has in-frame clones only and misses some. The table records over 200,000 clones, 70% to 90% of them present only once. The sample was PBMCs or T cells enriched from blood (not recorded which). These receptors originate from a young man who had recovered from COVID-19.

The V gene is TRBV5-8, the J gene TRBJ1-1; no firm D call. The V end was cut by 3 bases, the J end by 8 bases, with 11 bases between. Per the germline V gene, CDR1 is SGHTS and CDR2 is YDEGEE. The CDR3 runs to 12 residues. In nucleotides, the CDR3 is TGTGCCAGCAGCTCCGGGTGGTTAGAAGCTTTCTTT. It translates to CASSSGWLEAFF. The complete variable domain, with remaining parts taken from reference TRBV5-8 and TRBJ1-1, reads EAGVTQSPTHLIKTRGQQATLRCSPISGHTSVYWYQQALGLGLQFLLWYDEGEERNRGNFPPRFSGRQFPNYSSELNVNALELEDSALYLCASSSGWLEAFFGQGTRLTVV.

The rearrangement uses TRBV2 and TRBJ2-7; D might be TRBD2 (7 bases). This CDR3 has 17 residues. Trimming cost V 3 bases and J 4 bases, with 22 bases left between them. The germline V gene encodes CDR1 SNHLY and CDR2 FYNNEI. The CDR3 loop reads CASSDLFGGARRYEQYF. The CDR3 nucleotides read TGTGCCAGCAGTGACCTTTTTGGGGGGGCCAGGAGGTACGAGCAGTACTTC.

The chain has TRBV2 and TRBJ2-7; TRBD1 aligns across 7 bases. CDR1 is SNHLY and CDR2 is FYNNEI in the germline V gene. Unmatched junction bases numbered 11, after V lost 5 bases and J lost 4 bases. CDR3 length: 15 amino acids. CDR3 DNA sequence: TGTGCCAGCAGTCTACCGGGACAGATCTTTTACGAGCAGTACTTC. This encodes CASSLPGQIFYEQYF.

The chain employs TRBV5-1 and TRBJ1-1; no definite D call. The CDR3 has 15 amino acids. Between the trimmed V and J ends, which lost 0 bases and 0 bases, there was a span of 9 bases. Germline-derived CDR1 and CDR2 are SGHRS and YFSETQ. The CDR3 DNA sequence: TGCGCCAGCAGCTTGGCCTTAGATTTGAACACTGAAGCTTTCTTT. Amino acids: CASSLALDLNTEAFF.

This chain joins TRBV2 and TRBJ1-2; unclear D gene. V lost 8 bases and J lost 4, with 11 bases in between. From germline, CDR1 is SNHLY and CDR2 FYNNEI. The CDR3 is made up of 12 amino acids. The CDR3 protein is CASRRWSYGYTF. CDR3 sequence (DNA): TGTGCCAGCCGCCGATGGAGCTATGGCTACACCTTC. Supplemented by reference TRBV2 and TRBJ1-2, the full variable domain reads EPEVTQTPSHQVTQMGQEVILRCVPISNHLYFYWYRQILGQKVEFLVSFYNNEISEKSEIFDDQFSVERPDGSNFTLKIRSTKLEDSAMYFCASRRWSYGYTFGSGTRLTVV.

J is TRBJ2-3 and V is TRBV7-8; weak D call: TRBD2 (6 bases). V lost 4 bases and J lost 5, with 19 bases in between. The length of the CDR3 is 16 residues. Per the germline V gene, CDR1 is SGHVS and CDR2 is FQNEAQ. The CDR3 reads CASSSNWAGSRDTQYF. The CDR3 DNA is TGTGCCAGCAGCTCGAACTGGGCGGGATCGAGAGATACGCAGTATTTT.

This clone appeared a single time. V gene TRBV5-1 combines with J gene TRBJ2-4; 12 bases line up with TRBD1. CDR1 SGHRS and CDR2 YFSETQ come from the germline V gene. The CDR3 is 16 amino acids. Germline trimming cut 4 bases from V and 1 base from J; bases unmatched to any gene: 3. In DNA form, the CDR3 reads TGCGCCAGCAGCGAGGGACAGGGGGCTGCCAAAAACATTCAGTACTTC. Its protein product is CASSEGQGAAKNIQYF.

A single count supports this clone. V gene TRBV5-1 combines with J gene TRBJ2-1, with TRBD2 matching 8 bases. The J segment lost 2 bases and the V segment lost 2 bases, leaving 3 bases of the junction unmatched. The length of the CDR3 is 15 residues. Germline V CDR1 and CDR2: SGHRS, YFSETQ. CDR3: CASSLTSGTYNEQFF. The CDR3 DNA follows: TGCGCCAGCAGCTTAACTAGCGGTACCTACAATGAGCAGTTCTTC.

The CDR3 DNA reads as TGTGCCAGCAGCTTTGAGGAGCGTGAAAGCGAAAAACTGTTTTTT. Translated, it gives CASSFEERESEKLFF. The rearrangement joins TRBV7-9 to TRBJ1-4; D ambiguous. This CDR3 spans 15 amino acids. V was cut by 3 bases and J by 8 bases, with 16 bases left in between. Germline V lookup: CDR1 SEHNR, CDR2 FQNEAQ (reference sequence).

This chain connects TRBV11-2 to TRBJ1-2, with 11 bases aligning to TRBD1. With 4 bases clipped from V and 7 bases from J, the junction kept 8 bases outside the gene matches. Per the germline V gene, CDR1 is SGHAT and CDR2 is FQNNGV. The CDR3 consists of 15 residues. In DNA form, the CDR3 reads TGTGCCAGCAGCTCTACCCGGGACAGGGGGACTGGCTACACCTTC. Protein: CASSSTRDRGTGYTF.

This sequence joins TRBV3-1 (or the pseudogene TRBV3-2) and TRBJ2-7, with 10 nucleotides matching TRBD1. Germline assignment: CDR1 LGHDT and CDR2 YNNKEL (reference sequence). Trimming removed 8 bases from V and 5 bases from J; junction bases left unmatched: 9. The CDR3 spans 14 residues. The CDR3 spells CASGPGQGLHEQYF. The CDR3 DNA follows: TGTGCCAGCGGACCGGGACAGGGGCTTCACGAGCAGTACTTC.

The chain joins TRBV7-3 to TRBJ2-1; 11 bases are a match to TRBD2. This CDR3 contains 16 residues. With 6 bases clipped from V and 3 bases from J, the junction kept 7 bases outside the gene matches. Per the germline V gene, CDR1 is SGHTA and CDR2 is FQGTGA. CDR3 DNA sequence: TGTGCCAGCAGGGATCCGACTAGCGGGGTCTACAATGAGCAGTTCTTC. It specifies CASRDPTSGVYNEQFF. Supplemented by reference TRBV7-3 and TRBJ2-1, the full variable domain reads GAGVSQTPSNKVTEKGKYVELRCDPISGHTALYWYRQSLGQGPEFLIYFQGTGAADDSGLPNDRFFAVRPEGSVSTLKIQRTERGDSAVYLCASRDPTSGVYNEQFFGPGTRLTVL.

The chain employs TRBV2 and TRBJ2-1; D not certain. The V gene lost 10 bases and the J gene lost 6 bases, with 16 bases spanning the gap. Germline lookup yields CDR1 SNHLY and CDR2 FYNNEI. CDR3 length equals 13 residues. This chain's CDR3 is CAITTSYINEQFF. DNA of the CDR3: TGTGCCATTACCACTTCCTATATCAATGAGCAGTTCTTC.

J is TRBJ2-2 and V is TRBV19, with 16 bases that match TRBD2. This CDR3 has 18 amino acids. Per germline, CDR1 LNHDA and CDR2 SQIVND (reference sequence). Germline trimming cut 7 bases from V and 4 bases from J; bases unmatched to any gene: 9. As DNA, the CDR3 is TGTGCCAGTAAGAGGGGACTAGCGGGAGGGTCGAGCACCGGGGAGCTGTTTTTT. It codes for CASKRGLAGGSSTGELFF. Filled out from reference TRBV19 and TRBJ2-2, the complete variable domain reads DGGITQSPKYLFRKEGQNVTLSCEQNLNHDAMYWYRQDPGQGLRLIYYSQIVNDFQKGDIAEGYSVSREKKESFPLTVTSAQKNPTAFYLCASKRGLAGGSSTGELFFGEGSRLTVL.

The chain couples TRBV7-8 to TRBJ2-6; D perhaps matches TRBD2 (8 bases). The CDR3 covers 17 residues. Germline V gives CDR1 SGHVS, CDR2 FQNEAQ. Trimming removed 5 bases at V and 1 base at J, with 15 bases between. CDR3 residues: CASSRGGGRSGANVLTF. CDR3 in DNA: TGTGCCAGCAGCCGAGGGGGCGGGAGGTCTGGGGCCAACGTCCTGACTTTC.

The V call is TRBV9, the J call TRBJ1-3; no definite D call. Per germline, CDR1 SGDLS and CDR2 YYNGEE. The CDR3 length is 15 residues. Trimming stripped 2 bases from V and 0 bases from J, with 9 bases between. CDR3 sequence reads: CASSVLESSGNTIYF. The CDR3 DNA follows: TGTGCCAGCAGCGTCTTGGAGTCCTCTGGAAACACCATATATTTT. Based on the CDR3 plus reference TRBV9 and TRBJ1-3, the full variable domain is DSGVTQTPKHLITATGQRVTLRCSPRSGDLSVYWYQQSLDQGLQFLIQYYNGEERAKGNILERFSAQQFPDLHSELNLSSLELGDSALYFCASSVLESSGNTIYFGEGSWLTVV.

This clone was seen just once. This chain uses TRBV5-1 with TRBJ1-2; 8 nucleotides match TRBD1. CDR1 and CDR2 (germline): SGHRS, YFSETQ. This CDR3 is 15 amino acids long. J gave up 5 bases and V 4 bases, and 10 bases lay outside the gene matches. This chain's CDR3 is CASSANPRTGYGYTF. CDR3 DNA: TGCGCCAGCAGCGCAAATCCCAGGACAGGGTATGGCTACACCTTC.

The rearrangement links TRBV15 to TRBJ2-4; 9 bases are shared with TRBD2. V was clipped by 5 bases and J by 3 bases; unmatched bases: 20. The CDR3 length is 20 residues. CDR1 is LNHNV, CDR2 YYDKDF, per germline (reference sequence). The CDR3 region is CATSGGNMVAGDLVKNIQYF. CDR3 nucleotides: TGTGCCACCAGCGGGGGCAACATGGTAGCGGGAGATTTAGTCAAAAACATTCAGTACTTC.

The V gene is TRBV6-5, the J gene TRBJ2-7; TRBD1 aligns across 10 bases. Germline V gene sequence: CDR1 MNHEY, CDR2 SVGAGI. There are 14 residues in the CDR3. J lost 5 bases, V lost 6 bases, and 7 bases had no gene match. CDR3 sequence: CASRLTGGLNEQYF. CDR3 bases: TGTGCCAGCAGATTGACAGGGGGCCTAAACGAGCAGTACTTC.

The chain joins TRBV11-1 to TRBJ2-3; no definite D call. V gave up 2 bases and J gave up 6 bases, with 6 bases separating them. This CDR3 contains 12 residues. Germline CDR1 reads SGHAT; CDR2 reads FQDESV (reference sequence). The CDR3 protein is CASSLRVDTQYF. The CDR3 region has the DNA TGTGCCAGCAGCTTACGGGTGGATACGCAGTATTTT.

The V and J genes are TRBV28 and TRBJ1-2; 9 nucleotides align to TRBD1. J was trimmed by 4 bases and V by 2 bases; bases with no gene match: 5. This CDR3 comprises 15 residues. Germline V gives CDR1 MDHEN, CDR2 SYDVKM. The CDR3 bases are TGTGCCAGCAGTTTAGGGACAGGGACGTTCTATGGCTACACCTTC. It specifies CASSLGTGTFYGYTF.

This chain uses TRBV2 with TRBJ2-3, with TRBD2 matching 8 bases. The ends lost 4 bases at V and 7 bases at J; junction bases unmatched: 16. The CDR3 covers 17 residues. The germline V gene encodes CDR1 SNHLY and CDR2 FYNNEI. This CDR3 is CASSARPGLAIGNTQYF. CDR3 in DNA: TGTGCCAGCAGTGCCCGCCCAGGACTAGCCATTGGAAATACGCAGTATTTT.

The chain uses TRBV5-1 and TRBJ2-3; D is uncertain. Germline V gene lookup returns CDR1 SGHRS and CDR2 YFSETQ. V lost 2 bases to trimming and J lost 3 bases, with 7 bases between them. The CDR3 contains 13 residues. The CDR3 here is CASSFLETDTQYF. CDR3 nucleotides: TGCGCCAGCAGCTTTTTGGAGACAGATACGCAGTATTTT.

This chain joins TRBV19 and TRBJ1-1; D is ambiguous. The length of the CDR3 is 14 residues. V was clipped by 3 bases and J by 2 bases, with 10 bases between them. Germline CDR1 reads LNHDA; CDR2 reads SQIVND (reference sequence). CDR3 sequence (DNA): TGTGCCAGTAGTATCAGGAACGGAAACACTGAAGCTTTCTTT. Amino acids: CASSIRNGNTEAFF. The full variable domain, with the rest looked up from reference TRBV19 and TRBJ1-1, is DGGITQSPKYLFRKEGQNVTLSCEQNLNHDAMYWYRQDPGQGLRLIYYSQIVNDFQKGDIAEGYSVSREKKESFPLTVTSAQKNPTAFYLCASSIRNGNTEAFFGQGTRLTVV.

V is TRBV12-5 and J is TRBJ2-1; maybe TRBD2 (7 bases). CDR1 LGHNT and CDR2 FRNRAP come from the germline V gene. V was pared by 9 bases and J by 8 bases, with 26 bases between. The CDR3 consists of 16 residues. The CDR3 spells CASAKRLAGAPYEQFF. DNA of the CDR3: TGTGCTAGCGCCAAACGGCTGGCGGGGGCCCCGTATGAGCAGTTCTTC.

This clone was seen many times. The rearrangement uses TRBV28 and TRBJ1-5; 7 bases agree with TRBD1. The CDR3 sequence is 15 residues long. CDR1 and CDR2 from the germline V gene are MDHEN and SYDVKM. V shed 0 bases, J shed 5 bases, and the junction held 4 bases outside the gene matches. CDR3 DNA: TGTGCCAGCAGTTTATGGGGGGACAGCTATCAGCCCCAGCATTTT. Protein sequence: CASSLWGDSYQPQHF.

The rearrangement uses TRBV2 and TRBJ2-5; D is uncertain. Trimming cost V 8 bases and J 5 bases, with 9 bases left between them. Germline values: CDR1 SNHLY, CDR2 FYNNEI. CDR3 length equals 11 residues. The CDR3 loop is CASARFETQYF. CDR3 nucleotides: TGTGCCAGCGCCAGGTTCGAGACCCAGTACTTC.

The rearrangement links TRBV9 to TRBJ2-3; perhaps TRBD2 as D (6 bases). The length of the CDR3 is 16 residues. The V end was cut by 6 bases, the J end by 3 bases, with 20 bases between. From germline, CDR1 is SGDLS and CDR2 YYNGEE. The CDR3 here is CASTLPGDGGTDTQYF. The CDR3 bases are TGTGCCAGCACCCTTCCGGGGGACGGAGGAACAGATACGCAGTATTTT.